This T cell receptor beta chain emerged from a study of shared clonotypes between healthy human individuals. On the study more broadly: CD4 naive and CD4 memory each took three plates per donor, while CD8 naive took two and CD8 memory one.

The healthy adult donors were HIV-negative and reported no recent acute infections or vaccinations. Naive CD45RA+ and memory CD45RA-negative subsets were split from CD4+ cells. Produced via immunoSEQ multiplex PCR; TCRdb's table is partial and in-frame only. This sample has roughly 2 million clones, with 90% to 95% found just once. There are 14 residues in the CDR3. Trimming at V came to 4 bases and at J to 4 bases, leaving 7 bases not matched to a gene. Per the germline V gene, CDR1 is SGHDT and CDR2 is YYEEEE. The receptor was derived from a young man in good health. The specimen sequenced was naive CD4+ T cells sorted from blood. The subset denotes: CD45RA+ positively selected. The rearrangement joins TRBV5-6 to TRBJ1-2; the match to TRBD1 covers 7 bases. The CDR3 is CASSKPGQTYGYTF. CDR3 nucleotide sequence: TGTGCCAGCAGCAAACCGGGACAGACCTATGGCTACACCTTC. Complete variable domain (other parts from reference TRBV5-6 and TRBJ1-2): DAGVTQSPTHLIKTRGQQVTLRCSPKSGHDTVSWYQQALGQGPQFIFQYYEEEERQRGNFPDRFSGHQFPNYSSELNVNALLLGDSALYLCASSKPGQTYGYTFGSGTRLTVV.